This TCR beta chain is drawn from a study of T cells in Graves' hyperthyroidism and ophthalmopathy. Study conclusions and caveats: Onset of ophthalmopathy came a median approximately 6.5 months after the model predicted it.

The CDR3 extends over 15 amino acids. Trimming cost V 7 bases and J 2 bases; bases outside gene matches: 10. Germline CDR1 SQVTM, CDR2 ANQGSEA. This clonotype was picked up a small number of times. No antigen is known for it. A patient was excluded if there was uncontrolled infection, other autoimmune disease, pregnancy or lactation. TCR beta CDR3 sequences were amplified from RNA transcripts. The primer set for the first-round RT-PCR of the TCR CDR3 was HTBI. TCRdb reanalysed the multiplex PCR reads using MiXCR and keeps one entry per CDR3 protein. The table includes approximately 590,000 distinct CDR3 sequences, around a sixth detected once.

The sample consisted of blood. The rearrangement links TRBV29-1 to TRBJ2-1, with 8 bases lining up with TRBD2. The sequence came from a young woman with Graves' hyperthyroidism. CDR3 amino acids: CSGELRGRPYNEQFF. Written as DNA, the CDR3 is TGCAGCGGGGAACTCCGCGGGAGGCCCTACAATGAGCAGTTCTTC.